This T cell receptor beta chain was documented in a study of blood T cell repertoires in COVID-19. Method: immunoSEQ multiplex PCR; TCRdb's copy keeps in-frame clones and lacks some. The sample records approximately 76,000 clones, about 80% being singletons. The germline V gene has CDR1 MNHEY and CDR2 SMNVEV (reference sequence). V lost 4 bases to trimming and J lost 2 bases, with 16 bases between them. CDR3 length: 16 amino acids. The clonotype originates from a woman aged 55 to 70 with acute or convalescent COVID-19. The sample taken for sequencing was peripheral blood. The genes are TRBV27 and TRBJ2-3; possibly TRBD1 for D (6 bases). The CDR3 reads CASSSTTGQPTDTQYF. The CDR3 DNA follows: TGTGCCAGCAGTTCAACCACAGGGCAACCCACAGATACGCAGTATTTT.